The 27 T cell receptor beta chains reported below all come from one sample, sequenced in a study of CD8+ T cells in alopecia areata. Specified treatment: oral pan-JAK inhibitor, 5-10 mg twice daily. cDNA prepared by RNA extraction and subsequent reverse transcription served as the template for sequencing. Only in-frame clones appear in the TCRdb table, and some are missing; sequencing was by immunoSEQ multiplex PCR. Found here are roughly 210,000 clones, 40% to 55% of them singletons; the top ten hold about 2.4%. The input for sequencing was CD4+ T cells sorted from blood, taken between weeks 36 and 40, from a patient treated with tofacitinib. These TCRs come from a human donor with alopecia areata.

The gene calls are TRBV7-8 and TRBJ2-3; 8 positions match TRBD2. V was clipped by 5 bases and J by 1 base; unmatched bases: 5. The V gene's germline CDR1 is SGHVS and CDR2 FQNEAQ. This CDR3 is built from 15 residues. In DNA form, the CDR3 reads TGTGCCAGCAGCATAAGCGGGAGCGGCACAGATACGCAGTATTTT. This translates into CASSISGSGTDTQYF.

This clone was found many times. V and J are TRBV6-6 and TRBJ2-2; 10 bases agree with TRBD1. Per the germline V gene, CDR1 is MNHNY and CDR2 is SVGAGI (reference sequence). The CDR3 extends over 15 amino acids. The trim removed 5 bases at V and 4 bases at J, leaving 4 bases unmatched. This CDR3 reads CASSAGTGVTGELFF. As DNA, the CDR3 is TGTGCCAGCAGTGCCGGGACAGGGGTCACCGGGGAGCTGTTTTTT.

The J gene is TRBJ2-7, the V gene TRBV20-1; D is uncertain. The CDR3 is 11 amino acids. The V end lost 2 bases, the J end lost 2 bases, and 4 bases lay between the germline ends. CDR1 is DFQATT, CDR2 SNEGSKA, per germline (reference sequence). This CDR3 is CSARRTYEQYF. CDR3 bases: TGCAGTGCTAGACGTACCTACGAGCAGTACTTC.

The J gene is TRBJ2-2, the V gene TRBV6-5; 7 bases fit TRBD1. V shed 2 bases and J 4 bases; nucleotides not matched to a gene: 7. This CDR3 spans 16 amino acids. Germline CDR1 is MNHEY and CDR2 is SVGAGI. The CDR3 region has the DNA TGTGCCAGCAGTTACAGCGTCAGGGGGAGCACCGGGGAGCTGTTTTTT. Its translation: CASSYSVRGSTGELFF.

This chain connects TRBV14 to TRBJ1-2; TRBD1 matches at 8 bases. Germline V CDR1 and CDR2: SGHDN, FVKESK. This CDR3 spans 13 amino acids. V trimming: 2 bases; J trimming: 5 bases; junction bases outside the gene matches: 1. The CDR3 coding sequence is TGTGCCAGCAGCCAAAACAGGGGGTATGGCTACACCTTC. It encodes CASSQNRGYGYTF.

The chain uses TRBV7-2 and TRBJ2-7, with D maybe TRBD1 (7 bases). The V end lost 4 bases, the J end lost 3 bases, and 16 bases lay between the germline ends. This CDR3 region has 15 residues. Germline V lookup: CDR1 SGHTA, CDR2 FQGNSA. For the CDR3, the DNA is TGTGCCAGCAGCTACGTGGCAGGGGGGTACTACGAGCAGTACTTC. It is translated as CASSYVAGGYYEQYF.

V is TRBV5-8 and J is TRBJ2-5; D unclear. V lost 4 bases and J 2 bases, leaving 12 bases between the germline ends. Germline values: CDR1 SGHTS, CDR2 YDEGEE. The CDR3 contains 14 residues. CDR3 sequence reads: CASSRVYEQETQYF. The CDR3 DNA sequence: TGTGCCAGCAGCCGCGTCTATGAACAAGAGACCCAGTACTTC.

This sequence joins TRBV15 and TRBJ2-7, with 9 bases identical to TRBD2. Germline CDR1 LNHNV, CDR2 YYDKDF (reference sequence). The CDR3 totals 15 residues. V gave up 3 bases and J gave up 6 bases; unmatched junction bases: 9. The CDR3, as DNA: TGTGCCACCAGCAGTGTAGCGGGAGCTCTCTCCGAGCAGTACTTC. This sequence encodes CATSSVAGALSEQYF.

The chain links TRBV7-3 to TRBJ2-7; 11 nucleotides line up with TRBD1. V lost 0 bases and J lost 5; bases outside the gene matches: 6. CDR3 length: 16 amino acids. CDR1 SGHTA and CDR2 FQGTGA come from the germline V gene. DNA of the CDR3: TGTGCCAGCAGCTTAACGGGGACAGGGGGAAAGAACGAGCAGTACTTC. Its translation: CASSLTGTGGKNEQYF.

Only a few counts were recorded for this clone. CDR3 sequence reads: CSVGAQAGGGTDTQYF. In DNA form, the CDR3 reads TGCAGCGTTGGAGCCCAAGCGGGAGGAGGCACAGATACGCAGTATTTT. The V and J genes are TRBV29-1 and TRBJ2-3; 9 positions match TRBD2. CDR1 is SQVTM, CDR2 ANQGSEA, per germline. After removal of 4 bases from V and 1 base from J, the junction contained 9 bases not matched to a gene. The CDR3 covers 16 residues.

This clone was counted a few times. The chain has TRBV7-3 and TRBJ1-4; D ambiguous. Trimming pared 5 bases from V and 8 bases from J, leaving 12 bases between. The CDR3 consists of 13 residues. Germline V lookup: CDR1 SGHTA, CDR2 FQGTGA. The CDR3 DNA reads as TGTGCCAGCAGCACGGGCCCCGGGGAAAAACTGTTTTTT. It yields the protein CASSTGPGEKLFF. Based on the CDR3 plus reference TRBV7-3 and TRBJ1-4, the full variable domain is GAGVSQTPSNKVTEKGKYVELRCDPISGHTALYWYRQSLGQGPEFLIYFQGTGAADDSGLPNDRFFAVRPEGSVSTLKIQRTERGDSAVYLCASSTGPGEKLFFGSGTQLSVL.

A few counts support this clone. The chain has TRBV29-1 and TRBJ1-2; no definite D call. Trimming took off 4 bases at V and 0 bases at J, with 12 bases between the two ends. CDR1 is SQVTM and CDR2 is ANQGSEA in the germline V gene. The CDR3 totals 14 residues. CDR3 loop: CSVGVGSPNYGYTF. CDR3 nucleotide sequence: TGCAGCGTTGGAGTAGGCAGTCCTAACTATGGCTACACCTTC.

This chain joins TRBV11-3 and TRBJ2-1, with 11 bases lining up with TRBD2. CDR1 is SGHNT and CDR2 is YENEEA in the germline V gene. The V and J ends lost 5 bases and 5 bases, in that order; junction bases with no gene match: 5. The length of the CDR3 is 15 residues. CDR3 residues: CASSTPTSGNNEQFF. The CDR3 bases are TGTGCCAGCAGCACCCCGACTAGCGGGAACAATGAGCAGTTCTTC.

This clone was seen many times. The chain employs TRBV5-1 and TRBJ2-7, with 8 nucleotides matching TRBD1. Germline V lookup: CDR1 SGHRS, CDR2 YFSETQ. The CDR3 has 15 residues. Trimming removed 0 bases from V and 0 bases from J; junction bases left unmatched: 2. CDR3 in DNA: TGCGCCAGCAGCTTGGGCCAGGGGGCCTCCTACGAGCAGTACTTC. Its translation is CASSLGQGASYEQYF. Full variable domain (outside the CDR3, taken from reference TRBV5-1 and TRBJ2-7): KAGVTQTPRYLIKTRGQQVTLSCSPISGHRSVSWYQQTPGQGLQFLFEYFSETQRNKGNFPGRFSGRQFSNSRSEMNVSTLELGDSALYLCASSLGQGASYEQYFGPGTRLTVT.

The chain has TRBV10-3 and TRBJ2-3, with a tentative D call TRBD1 (6 bases). CDR1 and CDR2 (germline): ENHRY, SYGVKD. V gave up 6 bases and J gave up 2 bases, with 12 bases separating them. This CDR3 comprises 14 residues. CDR3 protein: CAIRPTGVTDTQYF. CDR3 sequence (DNA): TGTGCCATCAGACCGACAGGAGTCACAGATACGCAGTATTTT.

This clone appeared a few times. The chain recombines TRBV29-1 with TRBJ2-1; 8 bases line up with TRBD2. The junction had 8 bases not matched to a gene; V was cut back by 3 bases and J by 1 base. The CDR3 is 16 residues long. Per the germline V gene, CDR1 is SQVTM and CDR2 is ANQGSEA. The CDR3 DNA follows: TGCAGCGTTGAGGGGCTAGCGGGCCTGTCCTACAATGAGCAGTTCTTC. Its protein product is CSVEGLAGLSYNEQFF.

The chain couples TRBV29-1 to TRBJ2-7; TRBD2 matches 7 bases. Per germline, CDR1 SQVTM and CDR2 ANQGSEA. V trimming: 7 bases; J trimming: 0 bases; junction bases outside the gene matches: 12. There are 15 residues in the CDR3. DNA of the CDR3: TGCAGCGCTCTTCGCCAAGGCGGGAGCTCCTACGAGCAGTACTTC. Residues: CSALRQGGSSYEQYF.

This clone is a singleton in its sample. The V gene is TRBV15, the J gene TRBJ2-3, with 8 bases aligning to TRBD1. The ends lost 2 bases at V and 3 bases at J; junction bases unmatched: 10. The CDR3 covers 17 residues. Per germline, CDR1 LNHNV and CDR2 YYDKDF (reference sequence). The CDR3 reads CATSRTALWTGTDTQYF. As DNA, the CDR3 is TGTGCCACCAGCAGAACTGCCTTGTGGACAGGGACAGATACGCAGTATTTT. The full variable domain, rest sourced from reference TRBV15 and TRBJ2-3, is DAMVIQNPRYQVTQFGKPVTLSCSQTLNHNVMYWYQQKSSQAPKLLFHYYDKDFNNEADTPDNFQSRRPNTSFCFLDIRSPGLGDTAMYLCATSRTALWTGTDTQYFGPGTRLTVL.

This clone appeared a few times. The chain carries TRBV14 and TRBJ2-7; 7 bases match TRBD1. Germline trimming cut 4 bases from V and 3 bases from J; bases unmatched to any gene: 6. The CDR3 has 14 amino acids. The germline gives CDR1 SGHDN, CDR2 FVKESK. CDR3 region: CASSLFTGVYEQYF. In nucleotides, the CDR3 is TGTGCCAGCAGCCTTTTCACAGGGGTCTACGAGCAGTACTTC.

The chain recombines TRBV5-1 with TRBJ2-1; perhaps TRBD2 as D (8 bases). The length of the CDR3 is 14 residues. Germline V gene sequence: CDR1 SGHRS, CDR2 YFSETQ. V gave up 4 bases and J gave up 6 bases, with 14 bases separating them. CDR3 region: CASSPGGTVNEQFF. In DNA, the CDR3 is TGCGCCAGCAGCCCGGGAGGGACAGTCAATGAGCAGTTCTTC.

This chain uses TRBV6-5 with TRBJ2-5; D call uncertain. V shed 7 bases and J shed 6 bases, with 18 bases lying between them. The CDR3 loop spans 14 amino acids. In germline, CDR1 is MNHEY, CDR2 SVGAGI. The CDR3 DNA follows: TGTGCCAGCACCGCCCCGGGTGGTTGGAAGACCCAGTACTTC. This gives the protein CASTAPGGWKTQYF.

V gene TRBV10-3 combines with J gene TRBJ2-1; 13 bases align to TRBD2. This CDR3 contains 16 residues. Per germline, CDR1 ENHRY and CDR2 SYGVKD. V shed 5 bases and J 7 bases; nucleotides not matched to a gene: 8. CDR3 loop: CAISSTGTSGNNEQFF. The DNA of the CDR3 is TGTGCCATCAGTAGCACCGGGACTAGCGGGAATAATGAGCAGTTCTTC.

The chain recombines TRBV7-2 with TRBJ2-5, with TRBD1 matching 9 bases. This CDR3 region has 15 residues. The trim removed 4 bases at V and 1 base at J, leaving 4 bases unmatched. Per the germline V gene, CDR1 is SGHTA and CDR2 is FQGNSA. The CDR3 loop is CASSSGQGRQETQYF. The DNA of the CDR3 is TGTGCCAGCAGCTCCGGACAGGGGCGCCAAGAGACCCAGTACTTC.

The V and J genes are TRBV28 and TRBJ1-2, with TRBD1 as a possible D gene (5 bases). The CDR3 contains 14 residues. Germline CDR1 is MDHEN and CDR2 is SYDVKM. V gave up 8 bases and J gave up 0 bases, with 13 bases separating them. As DNA, the CDR3 is TGTGCCAGCCTCGGCAGGGCCGCTAACTATGGCTACACCTTC. This sequence encodes CASLGRAANYGYTF.

The chain joins TRBV5-6 to TRBJ2-4, with D tentatively TRBD2 (5 bases). This CDR3 spans 13 amino acids. The germline V gene has CDR1 SGHDT and CDR2 YYEEEE. V was pared by 4 bases and J by 8 bases, with 13 bases between. CDR3 protein: CASSRGSTDIQYF. The CDR3 DNA sequence: TGTGCCAGCAGCCGGGGTAGTACGGACATTCAGTACTTC.

This clone was seen only a few times. Other DNA sequences in this sample translate to the same CDR3. The V and J genes are TRBV11-2 and TRBJ2-7; 8 bases are a match to TRBD1. J gave up 1 base and V 1 base, and 3 bases lay outside the gene matches. CDR3 size: 15 residues. CDR1 and CDR2 (germline): SGHAT, FQNNGV. CDR3 protein: CASSLAGQVSYEQYF. Here the CDR3 DNA reads TGTGCCAGCAGCTTAGCGGGACAGGTTTCCTACGAGCAGTACTTC. The full variable domain, its missing parts supplied by reference TRBV11-2 and TRBJ2-7, is EAGVAQSPRYKIIEKRQSVAFWCNPISGHATLYWYQQILGQGPKLLIQFQNNGVVDDSQLPKDRFSAERLKGVDSTLKIQPAKLEDSAVYLCASSLAGQVSYEQYFGPGTRLTVT.

The rearrangement uses TRBV6-5 and TRBJ2-7; D perhaps matches TRBD1 (6 bases). V was trimmed by 6 bases and J by 3 bases, leaving 15 bases between them. Germline CDR1 is MNHEY and CDR2 is SVGAGI. The CDR3 extends over 14 amino acids. CDR3 in DNA: TGTGCCAGCAGCCCCAGGGGCACTGACTACGAGCAGTACTTC. This encodes CASSPRGTDYEQYF.